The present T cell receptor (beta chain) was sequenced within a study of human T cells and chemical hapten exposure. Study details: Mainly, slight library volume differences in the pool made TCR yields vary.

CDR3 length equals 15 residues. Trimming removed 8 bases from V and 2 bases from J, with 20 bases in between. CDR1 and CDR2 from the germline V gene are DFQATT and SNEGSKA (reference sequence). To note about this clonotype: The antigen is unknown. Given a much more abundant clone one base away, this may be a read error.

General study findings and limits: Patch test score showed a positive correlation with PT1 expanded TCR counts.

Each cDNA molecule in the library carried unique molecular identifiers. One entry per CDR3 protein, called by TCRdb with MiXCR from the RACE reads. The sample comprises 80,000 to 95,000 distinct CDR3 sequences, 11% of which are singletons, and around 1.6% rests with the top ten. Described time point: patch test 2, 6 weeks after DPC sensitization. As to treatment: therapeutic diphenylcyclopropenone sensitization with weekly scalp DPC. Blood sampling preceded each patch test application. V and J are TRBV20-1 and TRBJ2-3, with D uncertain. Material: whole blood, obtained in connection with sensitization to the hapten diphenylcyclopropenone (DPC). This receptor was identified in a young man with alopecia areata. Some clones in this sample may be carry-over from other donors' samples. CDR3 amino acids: CSTYDSQKFTDTQYF. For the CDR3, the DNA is TGCAGTACCTACGACTCGCAAAAATTCACAGATACGCAGTATTTT.